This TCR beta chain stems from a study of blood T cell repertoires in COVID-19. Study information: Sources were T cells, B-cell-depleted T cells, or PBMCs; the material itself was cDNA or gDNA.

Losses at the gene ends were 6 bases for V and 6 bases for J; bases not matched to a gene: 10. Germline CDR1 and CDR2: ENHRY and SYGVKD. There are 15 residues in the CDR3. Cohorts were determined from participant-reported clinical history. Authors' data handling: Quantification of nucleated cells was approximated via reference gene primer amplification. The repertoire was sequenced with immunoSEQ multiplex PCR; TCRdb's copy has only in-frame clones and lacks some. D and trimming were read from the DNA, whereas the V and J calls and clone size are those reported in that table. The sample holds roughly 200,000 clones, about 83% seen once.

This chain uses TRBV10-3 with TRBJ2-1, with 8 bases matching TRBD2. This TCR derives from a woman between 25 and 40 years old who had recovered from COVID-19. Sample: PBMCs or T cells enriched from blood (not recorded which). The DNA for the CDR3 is TGTGCCATCAGCCTGGGACGGGAGGGTTCCAATGAGCAGTTCTTC. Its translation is CAISLGREGSNEQFF.